This T cell receptor beta chain was recorded in a study of control samples from healthy donors and cancer patients. In its sample, this clone was seen a few times. CDR3 size: 15 residues. Method: immunoSEQ multiplex PCR; TCRdb's copy keeps in-frame clones and lacks some. The sample comprises 25,000 to 30,000 clones, about 86% of which are singletons, and approximately 1.5% rests with the top ten. The sequenced material came from PBMCs. The source of this sequence is a woman in her thirties or forties with lung cancer. The rearrangement links TRBV21-1 to TRBJ1-2. TRBV21-1 is a recognized pseudogene. This CDR3 reads CASNRDELIFYGYTF. In DNA form, the CDR3 reads TGTGCCAGCAACCGAGACGAGTTGATTTTCTATGGCTACACCTTC.